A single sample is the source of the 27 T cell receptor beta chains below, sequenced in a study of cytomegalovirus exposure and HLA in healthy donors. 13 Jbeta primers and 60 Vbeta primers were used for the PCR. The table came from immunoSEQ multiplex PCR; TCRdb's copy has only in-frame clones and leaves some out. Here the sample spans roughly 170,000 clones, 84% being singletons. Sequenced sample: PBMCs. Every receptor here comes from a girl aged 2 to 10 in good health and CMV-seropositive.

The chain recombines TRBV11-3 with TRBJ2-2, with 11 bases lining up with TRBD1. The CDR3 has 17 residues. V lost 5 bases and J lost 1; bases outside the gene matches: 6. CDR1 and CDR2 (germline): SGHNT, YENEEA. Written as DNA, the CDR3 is TGTGCCAGCAGCACCGGGACAGGGGGGGGGAACACCGGGGAGCTGTTTTTT. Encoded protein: CASSTGTGGGNTGELFF.

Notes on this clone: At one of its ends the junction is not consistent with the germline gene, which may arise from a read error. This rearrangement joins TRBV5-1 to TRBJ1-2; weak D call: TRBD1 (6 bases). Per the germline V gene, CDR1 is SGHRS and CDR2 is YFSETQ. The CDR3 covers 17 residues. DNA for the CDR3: TGCGCCAGCAGATTGGTGGGGGGGGCCCCTACTAACTATGGCTACACCTTC. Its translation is CASRLVGGAPTNYGYTF.

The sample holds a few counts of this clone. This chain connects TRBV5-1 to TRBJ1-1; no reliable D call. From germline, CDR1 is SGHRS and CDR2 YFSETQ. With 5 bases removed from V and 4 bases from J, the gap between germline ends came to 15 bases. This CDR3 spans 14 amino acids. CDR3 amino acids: CASRSASKVTEAFF. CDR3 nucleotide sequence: TGCGCCAGCAGGAGCGCTTCGAAGGTCACTGAAGCTTTCTTT.

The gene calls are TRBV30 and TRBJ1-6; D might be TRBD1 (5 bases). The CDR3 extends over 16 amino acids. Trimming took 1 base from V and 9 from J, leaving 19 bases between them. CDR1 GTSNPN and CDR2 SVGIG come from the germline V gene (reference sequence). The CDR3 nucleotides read TGTGCCTGGAGTGGCAGGGAGGGGACGAAGGGTTCACCCCTCCACTTT. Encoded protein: CAWSGREGTKGSPLHF.

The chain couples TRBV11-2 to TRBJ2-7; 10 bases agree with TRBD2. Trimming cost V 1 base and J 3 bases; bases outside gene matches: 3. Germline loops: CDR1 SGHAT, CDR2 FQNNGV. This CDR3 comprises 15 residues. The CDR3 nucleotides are TGTGCCAGCAGCTTAGTGTCTAGCGGGGGCTACGAGCAGTACTTC. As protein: CASSLVSSGGYEQYF.

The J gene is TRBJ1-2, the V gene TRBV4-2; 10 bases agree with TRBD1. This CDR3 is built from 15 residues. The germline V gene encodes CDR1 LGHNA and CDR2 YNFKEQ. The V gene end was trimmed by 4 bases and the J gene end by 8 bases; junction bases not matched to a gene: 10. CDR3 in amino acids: CASSRKGQGLRGYTF. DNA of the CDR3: TGTGCCAGCAGCCGGAAGGGACAGGGGCTGCGGGGCTACACCTTC.

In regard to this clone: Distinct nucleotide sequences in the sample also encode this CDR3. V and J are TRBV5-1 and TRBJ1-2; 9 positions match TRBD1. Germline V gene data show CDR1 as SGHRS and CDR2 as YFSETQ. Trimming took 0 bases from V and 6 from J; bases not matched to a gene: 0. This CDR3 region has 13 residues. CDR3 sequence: CASSLGQGDGYTF. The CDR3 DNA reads TGCGCCAGCAGCTTGGGACAGGGGGATGGCTACACCTTC.

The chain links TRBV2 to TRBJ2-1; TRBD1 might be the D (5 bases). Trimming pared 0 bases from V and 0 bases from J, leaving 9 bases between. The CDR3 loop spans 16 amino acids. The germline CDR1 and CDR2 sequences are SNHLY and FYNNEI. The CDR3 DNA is TGTGCCAGCAGTGAAGCGGGGCGATTCTCCTACAATGAGCAGTTCTTC. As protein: CASSEAGRFSYNEQFF.

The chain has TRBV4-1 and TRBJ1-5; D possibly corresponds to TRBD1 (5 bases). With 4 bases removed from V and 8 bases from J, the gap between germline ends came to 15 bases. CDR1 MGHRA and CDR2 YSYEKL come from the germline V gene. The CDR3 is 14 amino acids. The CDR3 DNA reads TGCGCCAGCAGCCGGGCAGGGATAGTGGAGCCCCAGCATTTT. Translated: CASSRAGIVEPQHF.

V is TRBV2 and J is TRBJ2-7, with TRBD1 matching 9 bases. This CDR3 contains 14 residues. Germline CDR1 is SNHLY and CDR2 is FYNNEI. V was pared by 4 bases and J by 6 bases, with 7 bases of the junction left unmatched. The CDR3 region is CASSAGTGIAEQYF. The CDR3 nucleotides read TGTGCCAGCAGTGCTGGGACAGGGATCGCCGAGCAGTACTTC.

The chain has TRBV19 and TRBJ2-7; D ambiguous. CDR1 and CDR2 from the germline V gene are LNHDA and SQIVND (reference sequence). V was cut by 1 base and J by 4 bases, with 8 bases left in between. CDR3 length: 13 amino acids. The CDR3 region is CASSIVPGYEQYF. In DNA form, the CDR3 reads TGTGCCAGTAGTATAGTTCCAGGATACGAGCAGTACTTC.

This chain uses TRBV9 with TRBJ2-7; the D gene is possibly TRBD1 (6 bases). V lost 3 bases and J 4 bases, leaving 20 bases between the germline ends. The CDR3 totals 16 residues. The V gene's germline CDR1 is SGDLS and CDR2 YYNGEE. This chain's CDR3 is CASSAIPIRGPYEQYF. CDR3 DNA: TGTGCCAGCAGCGCTATCCCCATCAGGGGCCCTTACGAGCAGTACTTC.

CDR3: CASSVSLRNSYEQYF. Written as DNA, the CDR3 is TGTGCCAGCAGTGTGAGCTTGAGAAATTCCTACGAGCAGTACTTC. This chain connects TRBV6-1 to TRBJ2-7; D uncertain. The V and J ends lost 4 bases and 1 base respectively, with 14 bases between them. Germline V CDR1 and CDR2: MNHNS, SASEGT. There are 15 residues in the CDR3.

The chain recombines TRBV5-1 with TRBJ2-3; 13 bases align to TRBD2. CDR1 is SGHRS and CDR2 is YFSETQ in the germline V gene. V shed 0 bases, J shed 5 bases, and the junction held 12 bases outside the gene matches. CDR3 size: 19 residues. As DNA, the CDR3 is TGCGCCAGCAGCTTGGTTCCGACTAGCGGGGGGCGGCAGGGAGATACGCAGTATTTT. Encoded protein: CASSLVPTSGGRQGDTQYF.

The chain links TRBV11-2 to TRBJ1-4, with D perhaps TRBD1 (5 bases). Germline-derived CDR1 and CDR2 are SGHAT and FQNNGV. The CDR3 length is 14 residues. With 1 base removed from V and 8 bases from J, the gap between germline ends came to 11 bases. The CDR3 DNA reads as TGTGCCAGCAGCTTAGGTCCCCAGGGCGAAAAACTGTTTTTT. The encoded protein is CASSLGPQGEKLFF.

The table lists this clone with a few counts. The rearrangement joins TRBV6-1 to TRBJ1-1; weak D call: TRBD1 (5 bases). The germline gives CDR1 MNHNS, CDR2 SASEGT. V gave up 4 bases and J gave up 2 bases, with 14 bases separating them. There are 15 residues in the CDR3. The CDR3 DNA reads TGTGCCAGCAGTGCCTTACAGGTGACCAACACTGAAGCTTTCTTT. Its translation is CASSALQVTNTEAFF.

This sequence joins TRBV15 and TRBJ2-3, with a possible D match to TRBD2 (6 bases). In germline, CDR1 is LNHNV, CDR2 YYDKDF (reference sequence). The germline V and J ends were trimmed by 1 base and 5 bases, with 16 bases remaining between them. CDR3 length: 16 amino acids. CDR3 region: CATSRGSGSDKDTQYF. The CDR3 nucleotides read TGTGCCACCAGCAGAGGCAGCGGGTCGGACAAAGATACGCAGTATTTT.

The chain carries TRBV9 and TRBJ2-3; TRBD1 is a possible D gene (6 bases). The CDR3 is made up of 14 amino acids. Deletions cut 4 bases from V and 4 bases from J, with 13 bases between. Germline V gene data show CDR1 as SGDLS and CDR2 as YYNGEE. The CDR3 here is CASSPTTGPDTQYF. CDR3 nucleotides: TGTGCCAGCAGCCCAACGACAGGACCAGATACGCAGTATTTT.

The CDR3 protein is CASSRSGQGAREQYF. CDR3 nucleotides: TGTGCCAGCTCTCGGAGCGGACAGGGGGCGCGGGAGCAGTACTTC. The chain has TRBV18 and TRBJ2-7; 11 bases agree with TRBD1. The CDR3 totals 15 residues. Germline CDR1 reads KGHSH; CDR2 reads LQKENI. J gave up 7 bases and V 6 bases, and 11 bases lay outside the gene matches. Complete variable domain (other parts from reference TRBV18 and TRBJ2-7): NAGVMQNPRHLVRRRGQEARLRCSPMKGHSHVYWYRQLPEEGLKFMVYLQKENIIDESGMPKERFSAEFPKEGPSILRIQQVVRGDSAAYFCASSRSGQGAREQYFGPGTRLTVT.

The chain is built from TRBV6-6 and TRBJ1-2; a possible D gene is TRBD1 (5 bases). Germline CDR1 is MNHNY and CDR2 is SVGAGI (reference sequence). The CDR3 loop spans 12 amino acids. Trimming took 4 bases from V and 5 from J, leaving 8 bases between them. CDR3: CASSSQGYGYTF. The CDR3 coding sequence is TGTGCCAGCAGTTCCCAGGGATATGGCTACACCTTC.

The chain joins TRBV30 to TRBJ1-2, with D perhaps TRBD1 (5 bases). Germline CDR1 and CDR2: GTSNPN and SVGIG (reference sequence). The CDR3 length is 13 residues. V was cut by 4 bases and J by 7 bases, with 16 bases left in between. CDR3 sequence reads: CAWKTDSSGGYTF. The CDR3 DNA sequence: TGTGCCTGGAAAACCGACAGCTCAGGTGGCTACACCTTC. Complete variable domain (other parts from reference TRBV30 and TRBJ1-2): SQTIHQWPATLVQPVGSPLSLECTVEGTSNPNLYWYRQAAGRGLQLLFYSVGIGQISSEVPQNLSASRPQDRQFILSSKKLLLSDSGFYLCAWKTDSSGGYTFGSGTRLTVV.

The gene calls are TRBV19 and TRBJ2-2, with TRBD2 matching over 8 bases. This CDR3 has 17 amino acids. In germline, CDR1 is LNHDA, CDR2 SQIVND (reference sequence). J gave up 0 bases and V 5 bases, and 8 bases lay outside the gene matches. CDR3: CASSSRGGLTNTGELFF. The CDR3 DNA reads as TGTGCCAGTAGTTCCCGGGGGGGGCTAACGAACACCGGGGAGCTGTTTTTT.

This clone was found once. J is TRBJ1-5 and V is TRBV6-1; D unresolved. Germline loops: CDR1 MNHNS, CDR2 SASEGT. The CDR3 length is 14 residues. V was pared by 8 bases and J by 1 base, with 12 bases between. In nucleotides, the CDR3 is TGTGCCAGCCACCACCTTCGGAGCAATCAGCCCCAGCATTTT. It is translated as CASHHLRSNQPQHF.

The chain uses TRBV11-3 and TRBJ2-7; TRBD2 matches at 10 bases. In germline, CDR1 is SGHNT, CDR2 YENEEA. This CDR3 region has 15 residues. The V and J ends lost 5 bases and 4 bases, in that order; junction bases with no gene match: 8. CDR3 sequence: CASSPYEREGYEQYF. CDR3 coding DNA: TGTGCCAGCAGCCCCTACGAGCGGGAGGGGTACGAGCAGTACTTC.

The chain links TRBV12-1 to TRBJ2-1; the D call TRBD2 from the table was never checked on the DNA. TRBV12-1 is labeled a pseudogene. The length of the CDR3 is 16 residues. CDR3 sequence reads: CASSLEEERLNNEQFF. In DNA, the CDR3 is TGTGCCAGCAGCTTAGAAGAGGAGCGACTGAACAATGAGCAGTTCTTC.

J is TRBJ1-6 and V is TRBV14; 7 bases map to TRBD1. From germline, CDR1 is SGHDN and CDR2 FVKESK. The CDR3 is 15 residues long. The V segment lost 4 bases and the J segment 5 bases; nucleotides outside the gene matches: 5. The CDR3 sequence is CASSPRTGNNSPLHF. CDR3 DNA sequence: TGTGCCAGCAGCCCCCGGACAGGAAATAATTCACCCCTCCACTTT.

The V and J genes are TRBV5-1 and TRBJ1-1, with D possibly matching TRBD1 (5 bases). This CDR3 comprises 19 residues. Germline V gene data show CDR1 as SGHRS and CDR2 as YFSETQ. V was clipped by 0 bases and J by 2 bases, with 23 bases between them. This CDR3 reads CASSLGTLGGGIVNTEAFF. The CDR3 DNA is TGCGCCAGCAGCTTGGGGACCCTGGGGGGAGGGATTGTTAACACTGAAGCTTTCTTT.